This entry is about one T cell receptor (beta chain). Its antigen is still unknown. Produced via immunoSEQ multiplex PCR; TCRdb's table is partial and in-frame only. This sample yields tens of thousands of clones, of which just over 90% are seen a single time; around 19% belongs to the top ten. This record comes from a study of OX40 agonist ivuxolimab in advanced cancers. Turning to the study itself: Dose-escalation patients suffered from hepatocellular carcinoma, melanoma, renal cell or head and neck cancer. Allowance was made for prior anti-PD-1, anti-PD-L1 or anti-CTLA-4 therapy, and approximately 41% had some. Study observations and caveats: Low normalized T-cell clonal expansion was also seen in some nonresponders. Blood T cells, both CD4+ and CD8+, expanded clonally by week 6 at 0.1 to 3.0 mg/kg.

Per germline, CDR1 SGHRS and CDR2 YFSETQ. CDR3 length: 15 residues. V was trimmed by 0 bases and J by 1 base, leaving 10 bases between them. The sequence was obtained from an adult with an advanced solid tumor such as melanoma, head and neck, liver or kidney cancer. This rearrangement joins TRBV5-1 to TRBJ1-1, with a tentative D call TRBD1 (5 bases). Sequencing was performed on CD4+ or CD8+ T cells sorted from blood, taken in a trial of the OX40 agonist ivuxolimab. This CDR3 reads CASSLGPGTNTEAFF. CDR3 bases: TGCGCCAGCAGCTTGGGTCCAGGGACGAACACTGAAGCTTTCTTT. The variable domain in full, completed from reference TRBV5-1 and TRBJ1-1, reads KAGVTQTPRYLIKTRGQQVTLSCSPISGHRSVSWYQQTPGQGLQFLFEYFSETQRNKGNFPGRFSGRQFSNSRSEMNVSTLELGDSALYLCASSLGPGTNTEAFFGQGTRLTVV.